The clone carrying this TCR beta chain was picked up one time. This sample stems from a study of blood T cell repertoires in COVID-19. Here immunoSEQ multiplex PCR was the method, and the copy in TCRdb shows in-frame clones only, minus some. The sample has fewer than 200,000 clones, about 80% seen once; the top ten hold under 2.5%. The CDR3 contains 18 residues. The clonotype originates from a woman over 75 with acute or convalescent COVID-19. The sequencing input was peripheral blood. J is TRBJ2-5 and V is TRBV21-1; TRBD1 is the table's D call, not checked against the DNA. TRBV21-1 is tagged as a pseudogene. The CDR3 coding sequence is TGTGCCAGCAGCGGGGGACAGGGGGCGCAGAGGTACCAAGAGACCCAGTACTTC. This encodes CASSGGQGAQRYQETQYF.